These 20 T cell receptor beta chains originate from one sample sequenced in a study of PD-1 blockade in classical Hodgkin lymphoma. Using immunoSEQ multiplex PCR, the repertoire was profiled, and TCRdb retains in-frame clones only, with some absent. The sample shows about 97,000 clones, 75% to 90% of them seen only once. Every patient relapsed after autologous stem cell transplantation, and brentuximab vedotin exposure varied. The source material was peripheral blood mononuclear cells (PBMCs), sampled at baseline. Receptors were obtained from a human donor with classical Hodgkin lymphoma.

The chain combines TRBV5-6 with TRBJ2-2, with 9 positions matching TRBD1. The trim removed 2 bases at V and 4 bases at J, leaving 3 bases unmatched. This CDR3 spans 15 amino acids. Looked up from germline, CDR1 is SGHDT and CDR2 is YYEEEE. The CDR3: CASSFLDRGTGELFF. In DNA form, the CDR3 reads TGTGCCAGCAGCTTCCTGGACAGGGGCACCGGGGAGCTGTTTTTT.

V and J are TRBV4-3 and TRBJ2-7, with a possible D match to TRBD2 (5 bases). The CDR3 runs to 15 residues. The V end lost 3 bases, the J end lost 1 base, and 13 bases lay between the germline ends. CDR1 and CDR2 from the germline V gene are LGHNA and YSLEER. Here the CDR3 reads CASSHISGSSYEQYF. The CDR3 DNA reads TGCGCCAGCAGCCACATCTCGGGGAGTTCCTACGAGCAGTACTTC.

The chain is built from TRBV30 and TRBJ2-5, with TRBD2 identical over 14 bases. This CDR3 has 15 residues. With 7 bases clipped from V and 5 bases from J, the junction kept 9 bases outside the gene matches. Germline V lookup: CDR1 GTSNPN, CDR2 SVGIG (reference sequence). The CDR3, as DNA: TGTGCCTTAGGACTAGCGGGAGGCCGGGGTGAGACCCAGTACTTC. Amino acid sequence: CALGLAGGRGETQYF.

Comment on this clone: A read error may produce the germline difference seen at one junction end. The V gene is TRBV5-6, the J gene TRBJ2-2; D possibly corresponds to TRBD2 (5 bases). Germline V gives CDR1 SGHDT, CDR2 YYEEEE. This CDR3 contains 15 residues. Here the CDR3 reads CASSYPSPNTGELFF. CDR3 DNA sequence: TGTGCCAGCAGCTACCCTAGCCCGAATACCGGGGAGCTGTTTTTT.

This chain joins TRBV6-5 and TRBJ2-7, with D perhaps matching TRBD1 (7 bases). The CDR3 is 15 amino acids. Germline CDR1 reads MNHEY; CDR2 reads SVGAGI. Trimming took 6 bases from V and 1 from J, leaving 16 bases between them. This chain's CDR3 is CASRITRDSSYEQYF. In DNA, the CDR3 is TGTGCCAGCAGGATTACGCGGGACAGTTCCTACGAGCAGTACTTC.

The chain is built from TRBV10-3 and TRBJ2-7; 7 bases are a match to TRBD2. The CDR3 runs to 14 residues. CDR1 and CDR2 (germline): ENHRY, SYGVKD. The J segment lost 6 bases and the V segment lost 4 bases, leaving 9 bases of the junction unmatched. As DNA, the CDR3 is TGTGCCATCAGTGTACGGCGGGAGCGGAGCGAGCAGTACTTC. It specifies CAISVRRERSEQYF.

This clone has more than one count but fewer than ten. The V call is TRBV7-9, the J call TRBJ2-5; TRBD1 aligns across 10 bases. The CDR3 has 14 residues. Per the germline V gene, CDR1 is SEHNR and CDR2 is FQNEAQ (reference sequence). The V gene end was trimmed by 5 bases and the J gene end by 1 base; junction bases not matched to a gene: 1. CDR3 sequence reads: CASSRTGGQETQYF. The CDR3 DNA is TGTGCCAGCAGCCGGACAGGGGGCCAAGAGACCCAGTACTTC.

The CDR3 coding sequence is TGTGCCATCGGGGAGGGGTACGAGCAGTACTTC. Its protein is CAIGEGYEQYF. V is TRBV10-3 and J is TRBJ2-5, with 7 bases identical to TRBD2. The closer fit of TRBJ2-7 to the DNA end suggests the J call may be wrong. Germline V lookup: CDR1 ENHRY, CDR2 SYGVKD. This CDR3 is 11 amino acids long.

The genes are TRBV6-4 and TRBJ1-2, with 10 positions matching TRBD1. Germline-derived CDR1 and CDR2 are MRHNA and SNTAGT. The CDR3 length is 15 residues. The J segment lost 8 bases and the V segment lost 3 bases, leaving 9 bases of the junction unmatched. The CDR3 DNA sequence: TGTGCCAGCAGTGAGGGACAGGGGACCGCCCGGGGCTACACCTTC. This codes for CASSEGQGTARGYTF.

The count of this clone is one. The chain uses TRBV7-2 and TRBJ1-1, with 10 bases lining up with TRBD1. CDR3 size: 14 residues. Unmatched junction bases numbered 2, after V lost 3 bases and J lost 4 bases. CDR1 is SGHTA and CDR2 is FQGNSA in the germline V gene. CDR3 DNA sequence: TGTGCCAGCAGCTTCGGGACAGGGGTCACTGAAGCTTTCTTT. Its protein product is CASSFGTGVTEAFF.

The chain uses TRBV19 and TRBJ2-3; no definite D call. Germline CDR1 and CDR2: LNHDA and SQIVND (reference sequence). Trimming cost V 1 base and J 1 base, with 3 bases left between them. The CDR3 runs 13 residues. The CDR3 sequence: CASSIGGTDTQYF. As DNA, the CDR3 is TGTGCCAGTAGTATAGGGGGCACAGATACGCAGTATTTT.

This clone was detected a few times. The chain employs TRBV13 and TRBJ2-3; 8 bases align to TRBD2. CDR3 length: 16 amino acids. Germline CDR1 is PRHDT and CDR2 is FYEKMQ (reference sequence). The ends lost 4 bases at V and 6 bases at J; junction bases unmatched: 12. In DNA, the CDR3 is TGTGCCAGCAGCTCAACGCTCAGCGGGAGTACCGATACGCAGTATTTT. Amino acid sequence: CASSSTLSGSTDTQYF.

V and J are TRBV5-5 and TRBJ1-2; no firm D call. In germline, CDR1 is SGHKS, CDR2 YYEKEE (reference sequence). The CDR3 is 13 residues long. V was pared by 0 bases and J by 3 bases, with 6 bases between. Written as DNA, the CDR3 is TGTGCCAGCAGCTTGGCCAGCTACTATGGCTACACCTTC. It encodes CASSLASYYGYTF.

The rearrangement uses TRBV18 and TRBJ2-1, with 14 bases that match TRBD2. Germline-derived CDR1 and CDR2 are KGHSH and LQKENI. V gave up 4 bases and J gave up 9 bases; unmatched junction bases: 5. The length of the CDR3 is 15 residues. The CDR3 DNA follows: TGTGCCAGCTCACGGGGACTAGCGGGAGAGTTTGAGCAGTTCTTC. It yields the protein CASSRGLAGEFEQFF.

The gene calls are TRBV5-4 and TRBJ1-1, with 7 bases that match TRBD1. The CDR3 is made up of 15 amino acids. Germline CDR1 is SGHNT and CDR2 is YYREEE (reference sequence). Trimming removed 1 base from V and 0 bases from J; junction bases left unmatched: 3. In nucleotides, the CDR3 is TGTGCCAGCAGCTTGTCAACAGGGGTGAACACTGAAGCTTTCTTT. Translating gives CASSLSTGVNTEAFF.

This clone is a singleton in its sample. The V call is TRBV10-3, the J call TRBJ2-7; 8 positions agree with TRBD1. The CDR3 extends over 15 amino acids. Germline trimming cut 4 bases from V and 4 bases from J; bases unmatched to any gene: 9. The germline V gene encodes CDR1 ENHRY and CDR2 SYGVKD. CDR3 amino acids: CAISATGTGGYEQYF. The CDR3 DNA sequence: TGTGCCATCAGTGCCACCGGGACAGGCGGATACGAGCAGTACTTC.

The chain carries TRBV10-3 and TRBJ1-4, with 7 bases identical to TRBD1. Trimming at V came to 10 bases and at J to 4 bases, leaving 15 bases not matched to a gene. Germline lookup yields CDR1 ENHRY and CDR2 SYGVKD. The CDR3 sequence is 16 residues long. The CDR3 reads CATRQGGAGLNEKLFF. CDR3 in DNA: TGTGCCACCAGACAGGGCGGCGCGGGCCTTAATGAAAAACTGTTTTTT.

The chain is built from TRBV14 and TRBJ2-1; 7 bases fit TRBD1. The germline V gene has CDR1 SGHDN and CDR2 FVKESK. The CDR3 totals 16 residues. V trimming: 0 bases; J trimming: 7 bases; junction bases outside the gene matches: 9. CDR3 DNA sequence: TGTGCCAGCAGCCAAGATGCCTTACAGGGGTGGAATGAGCAGTTCTTC. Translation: CASSQDALQGWNEQFF.

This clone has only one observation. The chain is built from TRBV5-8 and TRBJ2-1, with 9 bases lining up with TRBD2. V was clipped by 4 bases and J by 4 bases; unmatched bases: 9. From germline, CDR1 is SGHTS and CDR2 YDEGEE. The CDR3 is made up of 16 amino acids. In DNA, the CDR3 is TGTGCCAGCAGCCAGGGCTCACTAGCGGGTTACAATGAGCAGTTCTTC. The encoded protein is CASSQGSLAGYNEQFF.

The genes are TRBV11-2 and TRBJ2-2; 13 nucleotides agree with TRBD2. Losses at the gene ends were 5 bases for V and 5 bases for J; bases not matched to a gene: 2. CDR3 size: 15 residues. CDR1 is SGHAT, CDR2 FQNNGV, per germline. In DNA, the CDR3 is TGTGCCAGCAGCCGACTAGCGGGAGGTACCGGGGAGCTGTTTTTT. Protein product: CASSRLAGGTGELFF.